This TCR beta chain was recovered during a study of blood T cell repertoires in COVID-19. At the level of the study: The United States, Italy and Spain provided the acute and convalescent COVID-19 samples.

Original processing notes: Reference gene primer amplification gave estimated nucleated cell counts. Sequencing was performed with immunoSEQ multiplex PCR; in TCRdb, only in-frame clones are kept and a portion is missing. Clonal size and the V and J genes are those of that table, whereas D and trimming came from the DNA. The sample carries over 250,000 clones, 75% to 90% recorded once. Trimming cost V 4 bases and J 2 bases, with 15 bases left between them. The germline gives CDR1 SGHKS, CDR2 YYEKEE (reference sequence). The length of the CDR3 is 15 residues. This TCR was sampled from a man in his fifties or sixties with acute or convalescent COVID-19. The chain is built from TRBV5-5 and TRBJ1-2; tentatively, D is TRBD1 (6 bases). Material: peripheral blood. CDR3 in amino acids: CASSPGAGANYGYTF. The CDR3 DNA reads TGTGCCAGCAGCCCAGGGGCAGGGGCAAACTATGGCTACACCTTC.